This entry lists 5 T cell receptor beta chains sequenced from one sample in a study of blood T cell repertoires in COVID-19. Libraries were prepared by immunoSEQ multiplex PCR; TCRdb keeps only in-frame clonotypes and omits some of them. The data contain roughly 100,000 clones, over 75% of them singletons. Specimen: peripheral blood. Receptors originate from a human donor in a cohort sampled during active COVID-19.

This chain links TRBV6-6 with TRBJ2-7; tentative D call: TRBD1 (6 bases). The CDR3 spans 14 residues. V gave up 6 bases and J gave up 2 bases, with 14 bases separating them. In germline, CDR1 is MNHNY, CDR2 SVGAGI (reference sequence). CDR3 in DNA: TGTGCCAGCAGGCGACAGGAACCTGCCTACGAGCAGTACTTC. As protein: CASRRQEPAYEQYF.

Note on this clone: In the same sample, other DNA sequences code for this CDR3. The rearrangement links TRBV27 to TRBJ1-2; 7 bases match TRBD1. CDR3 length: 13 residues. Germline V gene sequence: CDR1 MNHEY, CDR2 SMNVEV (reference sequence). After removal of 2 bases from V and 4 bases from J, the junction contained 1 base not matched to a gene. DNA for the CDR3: TGTGCCAGCAGTTTAAGGGACAGCTATGGCTACACCTTC. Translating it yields CASSLRDSYGYTF.

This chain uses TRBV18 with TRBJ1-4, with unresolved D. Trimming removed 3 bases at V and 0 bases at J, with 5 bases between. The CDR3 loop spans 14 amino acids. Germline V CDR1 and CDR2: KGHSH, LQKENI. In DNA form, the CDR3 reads TGTGCCAGCTCACCGGCTGCAACTAATGAAAAACTGTTTTTT. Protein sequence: CASSPAATNEKLFF.

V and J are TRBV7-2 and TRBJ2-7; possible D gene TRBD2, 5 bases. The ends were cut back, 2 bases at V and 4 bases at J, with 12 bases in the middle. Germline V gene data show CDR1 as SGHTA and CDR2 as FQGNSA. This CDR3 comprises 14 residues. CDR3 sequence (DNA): TGTGCCAGCAGCTTATCGGGCGGGCCTTACGAGCAGTACTTC. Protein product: CASSLSGGPYEQYF. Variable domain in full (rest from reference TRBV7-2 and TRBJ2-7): GAGVSQSPSNKVTEKGKDVELRCDPISGHTALYWYRQSLGQGLEFLIYFQGNSAPDKSGLPSDRFSAERTGGSVSTLTIQRTQQEDSAVYLCASSLSGGPYEQYFGPGTRLTVT.

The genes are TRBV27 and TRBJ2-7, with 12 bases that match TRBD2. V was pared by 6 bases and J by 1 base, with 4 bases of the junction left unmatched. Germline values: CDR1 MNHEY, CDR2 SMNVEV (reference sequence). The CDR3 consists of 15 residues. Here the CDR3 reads CASRPGLAGSYEQYF. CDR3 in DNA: TGTGCCAGCAGGCCTGGACTAGCGGGATCCTACGAGCAGTACTTC.